Below, 30 T cell receptor beta chains from the same sample are listed, as sequenced in a study of T-cell memory formation after mild COVID-19. TCRdb itself ran the 5' RACE reads through MiXCR, one entry per CDR3 protein. This table holds hundreds of thousands of distinct CDR3 sequences, around 28% found once. The sample consisted of PBMCs or a T cell subset sorted from them (not recorded which). These receptors came from an adult woman who had mild COVID-19 (a few samples of this study predate the infection). Cell type and time point are not known.

For the CDR3, the DNA is TGTGCCAGCAGCTATGGGACGCAGGAGACCCAGTACTTC. Residues: CASSYGTQETQYF. J is TRBJ2-5 and V is TRBV12-3 or TRBV12-4; D may correspond to TRBD1 or TRBD2 (5 bases each). The CDR3 runs 13 residues. V dropped 6 bases and J dropped 5 bases, with 13 bases sitting between them.

This clonotype was found a few times. The rearrangement uses TRBV15 and TRBJ2-7; 11 nucleotides line up with TRBD2. From germline, CDR1 is LNHNV and CDR2 YYDKDF (reference sequence). There are 15 residues in the CDR3. Losses at the gene ends were 2 bases for V and 5 bases for J; bases not matched to a gene: 5. The CDR3 here is CATSRILAGGNEQYF. DNA for the CDR3: TGTGCCACCAGCAGAATCCTAGCGGGAGGAAACGAGCAGTACTTC.

This chain joins TRBV12-3 or TRBV12-4 and TRBJ1-1, with TRBD1 matching over 8 bases. J was trimmed by 1 base and V by 4 bases; bases with no gene match: 11. CDR3 size: 17 residues. The CDR3: CASSWAPGTGPNTEAFF. In DNA form, the CDR3 reads TGTGCCAGCAGTTGGGCCCCCGGGACAGGACCGAACACTGAAGCTTTCTTT.

This clonotype has only a few counts. CDR3 residues: CASSWTSGQDTQYF. For the CDR3, the DNA is TGTGCCAGCAGTTGGACTAGCGGACAAGATACGCAGTATTTT. The chain is built from TRBV6-5 and TRBJ2-3; TRBD2 matches at 10 bases. Germline lookup yields CDR1 MNHEY and CDR2 SVGAGI. Germline trimming cut 4 bases from V and 5 bases from J; bases unmatched to any gene: 3. This CDR3 region has 14 residues.

The table lists this clonotype with a few counts. This chain links TRBV3-1 with TRBJ1-1; a possible D gene is TRBD1 (5 bases). The V end was cut by 3 bases, the J end by 1 base, with 6 bases between. This CDR3 region has 13 residues. Per the germline V gene, CDR1 is LGHDT and CDR2 is YNNKEL (reference sequence). The CDR3 spells CASSQGENTEAFF. Here the CDR3 DNA reads TGTGCCAGCAGCCAGGGGGAGAACACTGAAGCTTTCTTT.

This clonotype has more than one count but fewer than ten. The V and J genes are TRBV11-2 and TRBJ2-3, with D possibly matching TRBD2 (6 bases). Trimming removed 1 base at V and 2 bases at J, with 10 bases between. Germline assignment: CDR1 SGHAT and CDR2 FQNNGV. The CDR3 is 15 amino acids. CDR3 coding DNA: TGTGCCAGCAGCTTAGGGGGAGGCCCCACAGATACGCAGTATTTT. This codes for CASSLGGGPTDTQYF.

The chain employs TRBV9 and TRBJ2-3; D is ambiguous. This CDR3 contains 15 residues. V gave up 4 bases and J gave up 0 bases, with 12 bases separating them. CDR1 SGDLS and CDR2 YYNGEE come from the germline V gene. Written as DNA, the CDR3 is TGTGCCAGCAGCTTACGATGGTCTAGCACAGATACGCAGTATTTT. Encoded protein: CASSLRWSSTDTQYF.

This clonotype was observed a handful of times. V and J are TRBV24-1 and TRBJ2-7; 10 nucleotides line up with TRBD1. Trimming removed 7 bases from V and 10 bases from J; junction bases left unmatched: 12. This CDR3 comprises 14 residues. Germline V CDR1 and CDR2: KGHDR, SFDVKD. CDR3 protein: CATSDNWDRGGQYF. In nucleotides, the CDR3 is TGTGCCACCAGCGACAATTGGGACAGGGGTGGACAGTACTTC.

This clonotype has a handful of counts. This sequence joins TRBV7-2 and TRBJ2-5; no firm D call. Germline CDR1 SGHTA, CDR2 FQGNSA. This CDR3 region has 12 residues. The V end lost 3 bases, the J end lost 5 bases, and 7 bases lay between the germline ends. DNA for the CDR3: TGTGCCAGCAGCTTTAATCGCGAGACCCAGTACTTC. The encoded protein is CASSFNRETQYF.

The chain uses TRBV15 and TRBJ2-7, with D tentatively TRBD1 (6 bases). Germline V gene sequence: CDR1 LNHNV, CDR2 YYDKDF (reference sequence). Trimming pared 1 base from V and 3 bases from J, leaving 13 bases between. The CDR3 has 15 amino acids. The CDR3 DNA follows: TGTGCCACCAGCAGAGGAGGGTCCAGGGGCTACGAGCAGTACTTC. It encodes CATSRGGSRGYEQYF.

This clonotype has only a few counts. The chain combines TRBV24-1 with TRBJ2-3, with D perhaps TRBD1 (5 bases). V dropped 3 bases and J dropped 6 bases, with 9 bases sitting between them. Germline CDR1 is KGHDR and CDR2 is SFDVKD. This CDR3 comprises 13 residues. CDR3 residues: CATSDQGWDTQYF. CDR3 in DNA: TGTGCCACCAGTGATCAGGGCTGGGATACGCAGTATTTT.

This chain connects TRBV7-2 to TRBJ2-3; D gene ambiguous. V shed 2 bases and J shed 4 bases, with 7 bases lying between them. The germline V gene encodes CDR1 SGHTA and CDR2 FQGNSA. This CDR3 has 13 residues. DNA for the CDR3: TGTGCCAGCAGCTTATCCTTACCAGATACGCAGTATTTT. Protein product: CASSLSLPDTQYF.

The chain is built from TRBV5-6 and TRBJ1-2, with 8 bases matching TRBD1. The CDR3 has 13 residues. The germline gives CDR1 SGHDT, CDR2 YYEEEE. Germline trimming cut 6 bases from V and 2 bases from J; bases unmatched to any gene: 3. CDR3 amino acids: CASTRQGNYGYTF. The CDR3 nucleotides are TGTGCCAGCACTAGACAGGGGAACTATGGCTACACCTTC.

This clonotype showed up just once. The genes are TRBV9 and TRBJ1-1, with D hard to call. CDR1 is SGDLS, CDR2 YYNGEE, per germline. CDR3 length: 14 residues. Trimming stripped 0 bases from V and 1 base from J, with 7 bases between. The CDR3 coding sequence is TGTGCCAGCAGCGTAGAATGGAGGAACACTGAAGCTTTCTTT. It yields the protein CASSVEWRNTEAFF.

CDR3 sequence: CSVRGGDTYEQYF. CDR3 bases: TGCAGCGTCCGGGGGGGGGACACCTACGAGCAGTACTTC. V and J are TRBV29-1 and TRBJ2-7, with TRBD2 identical over 8 bases. Germline V gives CDR1 SQVTM, CDR2 ANQGSEA. The junction had 6 bases not matched to a gene; V was cut back by 6 bases and J by 2 bases. The CDR3 has 13 residues.

Only a few counts were recorded for this clonotype. This chain links TRBV3-1 with TRBJ2-3; TRBD1 aligns across 8 bases. The CDR3 loop spans 14 amino acids. Per the germline V gene, CDR1 is LGHDT and CDR2 is YNNKEL (reference sequence). Trimming took 5 bases from V and 3 from J; bases not matched to a gene: 4. This CDR3 reads CASSVRQGTDTQYF. The CDR3 DNA follows: TGTGCCAGCAGCGTTCGACAGGGGACAGATACGCAGTATTTT.

This clonotype was seen a few times. The genes are TRBV7-8 and TRBJ2-7; D is perhaps TRBD1 (6 bases). With 1 base removed from V and 2 bases from J, the gap between germline ends came to 9 bases. The CDR3 runs to 14 residues. Germline CDR1 and CDR2: SGHVS and FQNEAQ. The CDR3 DNA is TGTGCCAGCAGCTTAGATCAGGGGACCTACGAGCAGTACTTC. It specifies CASSLDQGTYEQYF. The full variable domain, completed using reference TRBV7-8 and TRBJ2-7, is GAGVSQSPRYKVAKRGQDVALRCDPISGHVSLFWYQQALGQGPEFLTYFQNEAQLDKSGLPSDRFFAERPEGSVSTLKIQRTQQEDSAVYLCASSLDQGTYEQYFGPGTRLTVT.

The J gene is TRBJ2-5, the V gene TRBV20-1; D is possibly TRBD1 (5 bases). Per germline, CDR1 DFQATT and CDR2 SNEGSKA (reference sequence). V gave up 6 bases and J gave up 1 base, with 12 bases separating them. This CDR3 has 13 residues. CDR3 residues: CSARTPPQETQYF. CDR3 DNA: TGCAGTGCCAGGACACCGCCCCAAGAGACCCAGTACTTC.

In this sample, this clonotype turned up a few times. The chain has TRBV12-3 or TRBV12-4 and TRBJ2-3; a weak D match, TRBD1 (5 bases). The CDR3 consists of 16 residues. V was cut by 6 bases and J by 2 bases, with 18 bases left in between. The CDR3 reads CASSGGQPPYTDTQYF. CDR3 nucleotide sequence: TGTGCCAGCAGCGGCGGACAACCCCCTTACACAGATACGCAGTATTTT.

This clonotype was counted a few times. The chain employs TRBV9 and TRBJ2-2; 10 nucleotides agree with TRBD2. The J segment lost 6 bases and the V segment lost 4 bases, leaving 12 bases of the junction unmatched. The CDR3 extends over 17 amino acids. CDR1 SGDLS and CDR2 YYNGEE come from the germline V gene. This CDR3 is CASSSGLARSRAGELFF. The CDR3 DNA reads as TGTGCCAGCAGCTCGGGACTAGCGAGATCGCGAGCCGGGGAGCTGTTTTTT.

The chain carries TRBV10-3 and TRBJ1-6; TRBD1 matches at 7 bases. The CDR3 extends over 14 amino acids. Germline-derived CDR1 and CDR2 are ENHRY and SYGVKD. The trim removed 4 bases at V and 7 bases at J, leaving 4 bases unmatched. The CDR3 loop reads CAISGDSQNSPLHF. DNA of the CDR3: TGTGCCATCAGTGGGGACAGCCAGAATTCACCCCTCCACTTT.

In this sample, this clonotype turned up a few times. One end of the junction fails to match germline, which may point to a read error. V is TRBV11-3 and J is TRBJ2-3; TRBD2 matches 8 bases. The CDR3 is 16 residues long. Germline assignment: CDR1 SGHNT and CDR2 YENEEA. CDR3 nucleotide sequence: TGTGCCAGCAGCTTAGGTGTATGGACTAGCAAAGATACGCAGTATTTT. The encoded protein is CASSLGVWTSKDTQYF.

This clonotype was observed a few times. The J gene is TRBJ2-3, the V gene TRBV24-1, with D unresolved. V was pared by 3 bases and J by 4 bases, with 10 bases between. Germline CDR1 and CDR2: KGHDR and SFDVKD. The CDR3 is 14 amino acids. The CDR3, as DNA: TGTGCCACCAGTGATCCCGGGTCCCCAGATACGCAGTATTTT. Its translation is CATSDPGSPDTQYF.

The gene calls are TRBV7-2 and TRBJ1-1, with D unresolved. Germline-derived CDR1 and CDR2 are SGHTA and FQGNSA. This CDR3 region has 13 residues. V was clipped by 4 bases and J by 4 bases, with 10 bases between them. The CDR3 is CASSSPVGTEAFF. The CDR3 DNA reads TGTGCCAGCAGCTCCCCCGTTGGCACTGAAGCTTTCTTT.

The chain links TRBV2 to TRBJ2-7, with D uncertain. The CDR3 is 15 residues long. Germline V gene data show CDR1 as SNHLY and CDR2 as FYNNEI. Trimming shortened V by 11 bases and J by 2 bases, and 22 bases separated the two germline ends. The CDR3, as DNA: TGTGCCGTACCGGGCCCCCGGAATACCCCCTACGAGCAGTACTTC. Translated, it gives CAVPGPRNTPYEQYF. Based on the CDR3 plus reference TRBV2 and TRBJ2-7, the full variable domain is EPEVTQTPSHQVTQMGQEVILRCVPISNHLYFYWYRQILGQKVEFLVSFYNNEISEKSEIFDDQFSVERPDGSNFTLKIRSTKLEDSAMYFCAVPGPRNTPYEQYFGPGTRLTVT.

V gene TRBV29-1 combines with J gene TRBJ1-2; 7 positions agree with TRBD1. The germline CDR1 and CDR2 sequences are SQVTM and ANQGSEA. CDR3 length equals 12 residues. The ends lost 4 bases at V and 4 bases at J; junction bases unmatched: 3. CDR3 sequence reads: CSVGQGGYGYTF. The CDR3 bases are TGCAGCGTTGGGCAGGGGGGCTATGGCTACACCTTC.

J is TRBJ2-2 and V is TRBV4-1; possibly TRBD1 for D (6 bases). The CDR3 length is 18 residues. V lost 0 bases to trimming and J lost 4 bases, with 18 bases between them. CDR1 is MGHRA and CDR2 is YSYEKL in the germline V gene. The CDR3 coding sequence is TGCGCCAGCAGCCAAGAAATTTTGGAGGTCAGGGGCACCGGGGAGCTGTTTTTT. The encoded protein is CASSQEILEVRGTGELFF.

The sample holds a few counts of this clonotype. The rearrangement links TRBV18 to TRBJ2-7; 7 bases match TRBD1. The CDR3 has 16 residues. Per the germline V gene, CDR1 is KGHSH and CDR2 is LQKENI. V was pared by 3 bases and J by 3 bases, with 11 bases of the junction left unmatched. CDR3 in DNA: TGTGCCAGCTCACCCTCTCTCGGGACAGCTTTCTACGAGCAGTACTTC. Protein product: CASSPSLGTAFYEQYF.

The J gene is TRBJ2-5, the V gene TRBV7-3, with 9 bases identical to TRBD1. Looked up from germline, CDR1 is SGHTA and CDR2 is FQGTGA. The CDR3 contains 19 residues. J gave up 1 base and V 7 bases, and 19 bases lay outside the gene matches. The CDR3: CASTYYRGPGTCFQETQYF. CDR3 in DNA: TGTGCCAGCACCTACTACAGGGGGCCCGGAACCTGTTTCCAAGAGACCCAGTACTTC.

The genes are TRBV4-3 and TRBJ1-4, with 9 positions matching TRBD1. Germline lookup yields CDR1 LGHNA and CDR2 YSLEER. V lost 4 bases and J lost 4; bases outside the gene matches: 4. CDR3 length: 15 residues. The CDR3 spells CASSPGTGNNEKLFF. CDR3 bases: TGCGCCAGCAGCCCTGGGACAGGGAATAATGAAAAACTGTTTTTT.